The 8 T cell receptor beta chains listed next were all sequenced from one sample in a study of T-cell memory formation after mild COVID-19. Each CDR3 protein is one row after TCRdb ran MiXCR on the 5' RACE reads. The sample consists of about 400,000 distinct CDR3 sequences, roughly 26% of them appearing once. The sample comprised PBMCs or a T cell subset sorted from them (not recorded which). The source of these receptors is an adult woman who had mild COVID-19 (a few samples of this study predate the infection). Cell type and time point are not known.

The V and J genes are TRBV4-1 and TRBJ2-1; D not certain. Trimming stripped 1 base from V and 9 bases from J, with 10 bases between. Germline-derived CDR1 and CDR2 are MGHRA and YSYEKL. CDR3 length: 13 residues. The DNA for the CDR3 is TGCGCCAGCAGCCAAGCGGGTATTCGTGAGCAGTTCTTC. Residues: CASSQAGIREQFF.

The CDR3 is CATSDRTSGRSEQYF. The CDR3 coding sequence is TGTGCCACCAGTGATCGGACTAGCGGGAGATCCGAGCAGTACTTC. The chain recombines TRBV24-1 with TRBJ2-7, with 13 bases identical to TRBD2. Trimming removed 3 bases from V and 6 bases from J; junction bases left unmatched: 4. The CDR3 extends over 15 amino acids. Looked up from germline, CDR1 is KGHDR and CDR2 is SFDVKD.

The chain has TRBV7-9 and TRBJ2-7; D is perhaps TRBD2 (5 bases). There are 16 residues in the CDR3. Germline V gene lookup returns CDR1 SEHNR and CDR2 FQNEAQ (reference sequence). V lost 1 base and J 0 bases, leaving 13 bases between the germline ends. The DNA of the CDR3 is TGTGCCAGCAGCTTAGGAGGTGGGAGTTTCTCCTACGAGCAGTACTTC. It translates to CASSLGGGSFSYEQYF.

The chain combines TRBV7-9 with TRBJ2-7; D possibly corresponds to TRBD2 (5 bases). The ends were cut back, 2 bases at V and 5 bases at J, with 7 bases in the middle. Germline V gene data show CDR1 as SEHNR and CDR2 as FQNEAQ (reference sequence). This CDR3 has 12 residues. The CDR3 nucleotides are TGTGCCAGCAGCTTATCCGGGGACGAGCAGTACTTC. This codes for CASSLSGDEQYF. Full variable domain (remainder filled in from reference TRBV7-9 and TRBJ2-7): DTGVSQNPRHKITKRGQNVTFRCDPISEHNRLYWYRQTLGQGPEFLTYFQNEAQLEKSRLLSDRFSAERPKGSFSTLEIQRTEQGDSAMYLCASSLSGDEQYFGPGTRLTVT.

This clonotype occurred a few times. The rearrangement joins TRBV10-3 to TRBJ2-3; TRBD2 matches 8 bases. The CDR3 is made up of 15 amino acids. Germline CDR1 reads ENHRY; CDR2 reads SYGVKD. The trim removed 10 bases at V and 3 bases at J, leaving 12 bases unmatched. This CDR3 is CATRGGAVGTDTQYF. The CDR3 bases are TGTGCCACCCGGGGGGGGGCTGTCGGGACAGATACGCAGTATTTT.

This clonotype has only a few counts. The rearrangement joins TRBV29-1 to TRBJ2-3, with D possibly TRBD2 on 5 matching bases. Germline CDR1 SQVTM, CDR2 ANQGSEA. Trimming removed 6 bases from V and 3 bases from J, with 16 bases in between. This CDR3 has 14 amino acids. This CDR3 is CSVDGLRGTDTQYF. The CDR3 DNA reads as TGCAGCGTCGACGGGCTACGAGGGACAGATACGCAGTATTTT.

In this sample, this clonotype turned up a few times. This sequence joins TRBV2 and TRBJ1-2, with 8 bases that match TRBD1. The germline gives CDR1 SNHLY, CDR2 FYNNEI. The CDR3 length is 13 residues. V dropped 6 bases and J dropped 8; count of bases not matched to a gene: 8. For the CDR3, the DNA is TGTGCCAGCAGGGGACAGGAGGCTCGGGGCTACACCTTC. Its translation is CASRGQEARGYTF.

This sequence joins TRBV12-3 or TRBV12-4 and TRBJ2-3; D not resolved. The germline V and J ends were trimmed by 3 bases and 7 bases, with 5 bases remaining between them. The CDR3 has 11 amino acids. The DNA for the CDR3 is TGTGCCAGCAGTTTTAAGTATACGCAGTATTTT. This gives the protein CASSFKYTQYF.